The rows below give T cell receptor beta chains drawn from one sample of a study of CD4+ T cells in melanoma. TCRdb's table, derived via immunoSEQ multiplex PCR, lists solely in-frame clones and lacks some. The sample carries under 20,000 clones, about 83% recorded once. The sample comprised cells from a culture (not recorded whether cultured in vitro). The receptors were gathered from a human donor with melanoma. The CDR3 runs from the conserved cysteine through the conserved F or W. The D gene is left open where the match is weak. For some rows the clone size is stated as once, few or many, or as a class when expanded; others skip it.

abundance	len	v_gene	j_gene	d_gene	CDR3aa	CDR3nt
-	15	TRBV6-5	TRBJ1-6	-	CASKSPGGYNSPLHF	TGTGCCAGCAAATCTCCGGGGGGATATAATTCACCCCTCCACTTT
-	13	TRBV30	TRBJ1-1	-	CAWGGLLNTEAFF	TGTGCCTGGGGGGGGCTTCTGAACACTGAAGCTTTCTTT
-	17	TRBV27	TRBJ1-4	TRBD1	CASSASGTGFSNPVLKF	TGTGCCAGCAGTGCATCCGGGACAGGTTTTAGCAACCCTGTCCTTAAGTTT
-	13	TRBV15	TRBJ1-1	-	CATSMDTNTEAFF	TGTGCCACCAGCATGGACACGAACACTGAAGCTTTCTTT
-	13	TRBV6-5	TRBJ1-2	TRBD1	CASSGDRSYGYTF	TGTGCCAGCAGTGGGGACAGGAGCTATGGCTACACCTTC
-	15	TRBV6-1	TRBJ1-2	-	CASSEAHGGLGGYTF	TGTGCCAGCAGTGAAGCGCACGGGGGTCTCGGTGGCTACACCTTC
-	17	TRBV10-2	TRBJ2-1	TRBD2	CASFPGLAGGLGNEQFF	TGCGCCAGCTTCCCGGGACTAGCGGGGGGGCTAGGCAATGAGCAGTTCTTC
few	13	TRBV10-3	TRBJ2-3	TRBD2	CAIGGTSWDTQYF	TGTGCCATCGGGGGGACTAGTTGGGATACGCAGTATTTT
-	12	TRBV6-5	TRBJ1-2	-	CASSYQGYGYTF	TGTGCCAGCAGTTACCAGGGCTATGGCTACACCTTC
-	16	TRBV15	TRBJ2-1	TRBD1	CATQRTQGAFYNEQFF	TGTGCCACCCAGAGAACTCAGGGGGCGTTCTACAATGAGCAGTTCTTC
-	14	TRBV18	TRBJ1-2	TRBD1	CASSLGGTDYGYTF	TGTGCCAGCTCACTGGGGGGGACAGACTATGGCTACACCTTC
once	17	TRBV9	TRBJ1-4	TRBD1	CASSFGTGLATNEKLFF	TGTGCCAGCAGCTTCGGGACAGGCCTTGCAACTAATGAAAAACTGTTTTTT
-	12	TRBV6-1	TRBJ2-5	-	CASSEQQETQYF	TGTGCCAGCAGTGAGCAGCAAGAGACCCAGTACTTC
-	14	TRBV6-1	TRBJ1-6	-	CASSAQGGNSPLHF	TGTGCCAGCAGTGCACAGGGAGGTAATTCACCCCTCCACTTT
-	14	TRBV2	TRBJ1-3	-	CASRASSSGNTIYF	TGTGCCAGCAGGGCATCAAGCTCTGGAAACACCATATATTTT
-	13	TRBV29-1	TRBJ2-7	TRBD2	CSVWTSGFYEQYF	TGCAGCGTTTGGACTAGCGGGTTCTACGAGCAGTACTTC
-	18	TRBV7-2	TRBJ2-6	-	CASSPRLALSSGANVLTF	TGTGCCAGCAGCCCGAGACTCGCCCTCAGCTCTGGGGCCAACGTCCTGACTTTC
-	15	TRBV27	TRBJ1-6	-	CASSLSRDQGSPLHF	TGTGCCAGCAGTCTCAGCCGGGACCAGGGATCACCCCTCCACTTT
few	18	TRBV9	TRBJ2-2	-	CASSVTALRGAGTGELFF	TGTGCCAGCAGCGTAACCGCACTCCGGGGAGCAGGGACCGGGGAGCTGTTTTTT
-	16	TRBV5-4	TRBJ2-5	TRBD1	CASSHGRDRVMATQYF	TGTGCCAGCAGCCACGGGCGGGACAGGGTGATGGCGACCCAGTACTTC
-	15	TRBV6-1	TRBJ2-7	-	CASRGTVSAAYEQYF	TGTGCCAGCAGGGGGACGGTGTCGGCAGCCTACGAGCAGTACTTC
-	13	TRBV7-9	TRBJ2-1	TRBD2	CAGSGGAYNEQFF	TGTGCCGGTAGCGGGGGCGCTTACAATGAGCAGTTCTTC
once	15	TRBV19	TRBJ2-1	-	CASNPLRDGYNEQFF	TGTGCCAGTAACCCCCTCCGGGACGGCTACAATGAGCAGTTCTTC
-	16	TRBV5-1	TRBJ2-3	TRBD1	CASSPGTARGTDTQYF	TGCGCCAGCAGCCCCGGGACAGCTAGGGGAACAGATACGCAGTATTTT
-	16	TRBV12-5	TRBJ1-1	TRBD1	CASGLVLGQGAIEAFF	TGTGCTAGTGGTTTGGTACTCGGACAGGGGGCAATTGAAGCTTTCTTT
-	13	TRBV30	TRBJ1-1	-	CAWSREVNTEAFF	TGTGCCTGGAGTCGAGAGGTGAACACTGAAGCTTTCTTT
once	15	TRBV6-6	TRBJ1-6	-	CASRGKDRDNSPLHF	TGTGCCAGCAGAGGAAAGGACCGAGATAATTCACCCCTCCACTTT
-	11	TRBV2	TRBJ1-4	-	CVSSDFEKLFF	TGTGTCAGCAGTGATTTCGAAAAACTGTTTTTT
once	13	TRBV2	TRBJ1-1	-	CASKTVGNTEAFF	TGTGCCAGCAAAACGGTGGGGAACACTGAAGCTTTCTTT
-	14	TRBV11-2	TRBJ2-5	TRBD1	CASSRDRGQETQYF	TGTGCCAGCAGCCGCGACAGGGGCCAAGAGACCCAGTACTTC
-	16	TRBV5-1	TRBJ2-5	TRBD2	CASSLATSGGLETQYF	TGCGCCAGCAGCTTGGCCACTAGCGGGGGTCTGGAGACCCAGTACTTC
-	12	TRBV2	TRBJ2-3	-	CASSERTDTQYF	TGTGCCAGCAGTGAGCGCACAGATACGCAGTATTTT
-	18	TRBV4-2	TRBJ1-3	-	CASSQDLGTGVSGNTIYF	TGTGCCAGCAGCCAAGATCTGGGGACGGGTGTTTCTGGAAACACCATATATTTT
-	15	TRBV9	TRBJ2-5	TRBD1	CASSKTGGAGETQYF	TGTGCCAGCAGCAAAACAGGGGGCGCAGGAGAGACCCAGTACTTC
-	13	TRBV11-2	TRBJ2-7	-	CASSFTRDYEQYF	TGTGCCAGCAGCTTCACCAGGGACTACGAGCAGTACTTC
-	15	TRBV7-9	TRBJ2-1	TRBD1	CASSRLHDRGNEQFF	TGTGCCAGCAGCCGACTCCACGACAGGGGCAATGAGCAGTTCTTC
-	15	TRBV2	TRBJ1-4	-	CASSPGPRGSEKLFF	TGTGCCAGCAGTCCAGGGCCTCGGGGTTCGGAAAAACTGTTTTTT
once	13	TRBV6-5	TRBJ1-2	-	CASSRNGGPGYTF	TGTGCCAGCAGTCGGAATGGGGGGCCGGGCTACACCTTC
-	16	TRBV10-1	TRBJ2-3	-	CASSESYLGGLDTQYF	TGCGCCAGCAGTGAGTCCTACTTGGGGGGGCTGGATACGCAGTATTTT
-	15	TRBV2	TRBJ1-6	-	CASSWDRSYNSPLHF	TGTGCCAGCAGTTGGGACCGTTCCTATAATTCACCCCTCCACTTT
-	15	TRBV5-1	TRBJ2-1	TRBD2	CASSWLAGGPNEQFF	TGCGCCAGCAGCTGGCTAGCGGGGGGGCCCAATGAGCAGTTCTTC